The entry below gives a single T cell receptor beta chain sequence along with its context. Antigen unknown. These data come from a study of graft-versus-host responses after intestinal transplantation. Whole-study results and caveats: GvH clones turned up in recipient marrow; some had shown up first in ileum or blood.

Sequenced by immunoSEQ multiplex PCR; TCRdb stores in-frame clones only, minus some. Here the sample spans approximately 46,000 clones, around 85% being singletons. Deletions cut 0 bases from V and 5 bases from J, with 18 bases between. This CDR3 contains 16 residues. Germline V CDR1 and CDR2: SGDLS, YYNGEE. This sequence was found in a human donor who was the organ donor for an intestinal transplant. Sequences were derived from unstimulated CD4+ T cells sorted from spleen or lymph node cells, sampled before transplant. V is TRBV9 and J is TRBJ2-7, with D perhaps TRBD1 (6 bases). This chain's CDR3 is CASSVAEGTGWDEQYF. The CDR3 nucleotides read TGTGCCAGCAGCGTAGCCGAGGGTACAGGGTGGGACGAGCAGTACTTC.